These 3 T cell receptor beta chains were sequenced from one sample in a study of T cell responses to AZD1222 COVID-19 vaccine. Assay used: immunoSEQ multiplex PCR; TCRdb lists only in-frame clones, some missing. The sample gives roughly 150,000 clones, more than 85% of which show up once; approximately 6.6% is in the top ten. The starting material was peripheral blood, obtained after recovery from COVID-19. Receptors were obtained from an adult who had recovered from COVID-19.

The rearrangement joins TRBV19 to TRBJ2-7; 8 positions match TRBD2. CDR1 is LNHDA and CDR2 is SQIVND in the germline V gene (reference sequence). After removal of 6 bases from V and 0 bases from J, the junction contained 7 bases not matched to a gene. CDR3 size: 15 residues. CDR3 sequence: CASRTTSGSSYEQYF. CDR3 nucleotide sequence: TGTGCCAGTAGAACTACTAGCGGCTCCTCCTACGAGCAGTACTTC.

V gene TRBV12-3 or TRBV12-4 combines with J gene TRBJ2-2; D gene ambiguous. V gave up 7 bases and J gave up 4 bases, with 10 bases separating them. This CDR3 has 13 residues. Here the CDR3 DNA reads TGTGCCAGCAAGGCAGGCCCCACCGGGGAGCTGTTTTTT. This sequence encodes CASKAGPTGELFF.

This chain's CDR3 is CASSLSGSGAQPQHF. CDR3 DNA: TGTGCCAGCAGCTTATCAGGGTCTGGTGCTCAGCCCCAGCATTTT. The chain joins TRBV7-2 to TRBJ1-5; perhaps TRBD1 as D (5 bases). Germline CDR1 reads SGHTA; CDR2 reads FQGNSA. The CDR3 consists of 15 residues. V shed 2 bases and J shed 6 bases, with 14 bases lying between them.